The subject of this entry is one T cell receptor (beta chain). Its matching antigen is unknown. CDR3 length equals 15 residues. With 4 bases clipped from V and 6 bases from J, the junction kept 7 bases outside the gene matches. The germline V gene encodes CDR1 SGHRS and CDR2 YFSETQ. The library was made from cDNA and included unique molecular identifiers. Input populations of about 0.95 to 10 million T cells gave rise to approximately 480,000 cDNA molecules. In TCRdb, the PCR reads were re-called with MiXCR into one record per CDR3 protein. The sample contains about 570,000 distinct CDR3 sequences, around a third of which appear only once. This specimen belongs to a study of post-analysis software for immune sequencing data. Study context: Relapsing-remitting, secondary progressive and progressive-relapsing courses of multiple sclerosis were included. Findings and caveats of the study: In patients, five or six TRBV segments were more frequent than in controls, with TRBV5-6, TRBV5-1 and TRBV20-1 among them. Compared with controls, patients showed significantly lower normalized Chao1 diversity. Co-batched samples clustered tightly together by F measure.

The chain links TRBV5-1 to TRBJ2-1; 10 nucleotides match TRBD2. This TCR was sampled from a girl aged 2-17 years with multiple sclerosis. Sequencing was performed on blood. The CDR3 protein is CASSGSGGAGNEQFF. The CDR3 DNA follows: TGCGCCAGCAGCGGAAGCGGGGGGGCTGGCAATGAGCAGTTCTTC.